This section outlines one T cell receptor (beta chain) sequence together with its context. Antigen specificity is unknown. V was shortened by 3 bases and J by 9 bases, with 14 bases between the two germline ends. The CDR3 is 13 residues long. The data belong to a study of T cell responses to AZD1222 COVID-19 vaccine. Study-wide findings and caveats: Clonal diversity may have been underestimated, and the donors were mostly white British, with more females than males.

Using immunoSEQ multiplex PCR, the repertoire was profiled, and TCRdb retains in-frame clones only, with some absent. The sample has 70,000 to 95,000 clones; 90% are singletons. The starting material was peripheral blood, obtained 28 days after the second AZD1222 dose. The chain links TRBV12-3 or TRBV12-4 to TRBJ1-1; no clear D. The source of this sequence is an adult who received the AZD1222 COVID-19 vaccine. The CDR3: CASSFEEDLKAFF. In DNA, the CDR3 is TGTGCCAGCAGTTTTGAGGAGGACCTGAAAGCTTTCTTT.